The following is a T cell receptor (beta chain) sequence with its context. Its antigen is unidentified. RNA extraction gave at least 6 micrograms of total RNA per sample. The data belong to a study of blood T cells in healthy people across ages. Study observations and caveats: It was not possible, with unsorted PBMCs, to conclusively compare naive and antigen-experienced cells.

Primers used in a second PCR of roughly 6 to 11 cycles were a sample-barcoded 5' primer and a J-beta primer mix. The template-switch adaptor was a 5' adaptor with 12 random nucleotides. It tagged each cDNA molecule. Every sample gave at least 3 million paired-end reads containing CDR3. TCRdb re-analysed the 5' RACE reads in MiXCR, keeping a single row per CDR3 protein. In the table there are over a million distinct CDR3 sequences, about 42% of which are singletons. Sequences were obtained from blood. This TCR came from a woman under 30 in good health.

The CDR3 is CASSPRERAGRDTQYF. CDR3 DNA: TGTGCCAGCAGTCCTCGCGAACGAGCGGGGAGGGATACGCAGTATTTT. The chain joins TRBV12-3 or TRBV12-4 to TRBJ2-3; TRBD2 agrees at 7 bases. CDR3 length: 16 residues. V lost 5 bases to trimming and J lost 6 bases; unmatched junction nucleotides: 14.